Below are 18 T cell receptor beta chains sequenced from a single sample in a study of PD-L1 blockade in urothelial cancer. Libraries were prepared by immunoSEQ multiplex PCR; TCRdb keeps only in-frame clonotypes and omits some of them. The table has 45,000 to 65,000 clones, 85% to 90% seen once. The time point denotes: pretreatment peripheral blood. Sequences were derived from PBMCs, sampled around atezolizumab (anti-PD-L1) treatment. The receptors were sampled from a man in his 70s with urothelial cancer.

This clone was recorded a few times. The J gene is TRBJ2-5, the V gene TRBV7-9, with D tentatively TRBD2 (5 bases). Germline V CDR1 and CDR2: SEHNR, FQNEAQ (reference sequence). The CDR3 covers 14 residues. V dropped 5 bases and J dropped 1 base, with 11 bases sitting between them. The chain's CDR3 is CASSVWTGQETQYF. As DNA, the CDR3 is TGTGCCAGCAGCGTCTGGACTGGCCAAGAGACCCAGTACTTC.

The chain links TRBV27 to TRBJ1-2, with unresolved D. There are 14 residues in the CDR3. Germline V gene sequence: CDR1 MNHEY, CDR2 SMNVEV (reference sequence). Trimming left V 6 bases short and J 8 bases short, with 19 bases between. The CDR3 DNA is TGTGCCAGCAGCCCCCTCAGGCGTCATGGAGGCTACACCTTC. Amino acid sequence: CASSPLRRHGGYTF.

This chain joins TRBV28 and TRBJ2-7, with D maybe TRBD2 (5 bases). Germline CDR1 MDHEN, CDR2 SYDVKM. The CDR3 contains 12 residues. The ends were cut back, 10 bases at V and 10 bases at J, with 20 bases in the middle. Here the CDR3 DNA reads TGTGCCACCCTTAGCGCCCCAAAAAACCAGTACTTC. This sequence encodes CATLSAPKNQYF. The whole variable domain, remainder taken from reference TRBV28 and TRBJ2-7, is DVKVTQSSRYLVKRTGEKVFLECVQDMDHENMFWYRQDPGLGLRLIYFSYDVKMKEKGDIPEGYSVSREKKERFSLILESASTNQTSMYLCATLSAPKNQYFGPGTRLTVT.

The chain carries TRBV5-6 and TRBJ1-1, with D tentatively TRBD1 (5 bases). Germline CDR1 is SGHDT and CDR2 is YYEEEE. V was clipped by 4 bases and J by 5 bases, with 15 bases between them. The CDR3 spans 14 residues. The DNA for the CDR3 is TGTGCCAGCAGCCCTCCTGGGGGGTGGACTGAAGCTTTCTTT. Protein: CASSPPGGWTEAFF.

This chain joins TRBV5-1 and TRBJ2-1, with 11 bases lining up with TRBD2. This CDR3 is 14 amino acids long. J was trimmed by 6 bases and V by 4 bases; bases with no gene match: 3. Germline V gene data show CDR1 as SGHRS and CDR2 as YFSETQ. Here the CDR3 reads CASSPGTSGNEQFF. DNA of the CDR3: TGCGCCAGCAGCCCCGGGACTAGCGGCAATGAGCAGTTCTTC.

V gene TRBV2 combines with J gene TRBJ2-6; possible D gene TRBD1, 5 bases. Germline CDR1 is SNHLY and CDR2 is FYNNEI. The CDR3 has 14 residues. Trimming left V 6 bases short and J 0 bases short, with 6 bases between. In nucleotides, the CDR3 is TGTGCCAGCAGCAGGGACTCTGGGGCCAACGTCCTGACTTTC. Translation gives CASSRDSGANVLTF.

The chain joins TRBV28 to TRBJ2-3; 12 bases fit TRBD1. J was trimmed by 5 bases and V by 3 bases; bases with no gene match: 3. The CDR3 has 15 residues. Germline CDR1 is MDHEN and CDR2 is SYDVKM. In nucleotides, the CDR3 is TGTGCCAGCAGTTTGGGGGACAGGGGGCAAGATACGCAGTATTTT. Its translation: CASSLGDRGQDTQYF.

This clone appeared many times. This sequence joins TRBV2 and TRBJ2-7; D is ambiguous. Trimming took off 8 bases at V and 0 bases at J, with 5 bases between the two ends. CDR1 SNHLY and CDR2 FYNNEI come from the germline V gene. This CDR3 is 11 amino acids long. CDR3 in DNA: TGTGCCAGCCAGGTCTCCTACGAGCAGTACTTC. It codes for CASQVSYEQYF.

The chain carries TRBV25-1 and TRBJ1-2; TRBD1 is a possible D gene (5 bases). V was cut by 6 bases and J by 3 bases, with 8 bases left in between. Germline CDR1 and CDR2: MGHDK and SYGVNS. This CDR3 has 12 amino acids. The CDR3 bases are TGTGCCAGCAGATGGGGGGACTATGGCTACACCTTC. Encoded protein: CASRWGDYGYTF.

This clone was found once. The chain joins TRBV14 to TRBJ2-4, with D possibly TRBD2 on 5 matching bases. Germline V lookup: CDR1 SGHDN, CDR2 FVKESK. The CDR3 has 13 amino acids. The V gene lost 5 bases and the J gene lost 6 bases, with 11 bases spanning the gap. In nucleotides, the CDR3 is TGTGCCAGCAGCATTCCCGGGGTAAACATTCAGTACTTC. This encodes CASSIPGVNIQYF.

The V call is TRBV28, the J call TRBJ1-2; 9 nucleotides agree with TRBD1. Per germline, CDR1 MDHEN and CDR2 SYDVKM. J was trimmed by 4 bases and V by 5 bases; bases with no gene match: 8. The CDR3 consists of 15 residues. The CDR3 DNA is TGTGCCAGCAGTGCCCAGACAGGGGGTGGCTATGGCTACACCTTC. Translating gives CASSAQTGGGYGYTF.

This clone was counted between two and nine times. The chain is built from TRBV5-1 and TRBJ2-2, with 13 bases matching TRBD2. The V and J ends lost 3 bases and 8 bases, in that order; junction bases with no gene match: 7. This CDR3 contains 16 residues. Germline CDR1 is SGHRS and CDR2 is YFSETQ. The CDR3 loop is CASSSTSGRAWGELFF. As DNA, the CDR3 is TGCGCCAGCAGCTCCACTAGCGGGAGGGCCTGGGGGGAGCTGTTTTTT.

With regard to this clone: An end of the junction differs from the germline gene, which may be a read error. The J gene is TRBJ2-1, the V gene TRBV27; TRBD2 matches 11 bases. The germline V gene encodes CDR1 MNHEY and CDR2 SMNVEV (reference sequence). The CDR3 extends over 12 amino acids. This chain's CDR3 is CASSLTSGDIIF. Written as DNA, the CDR3 is TGTGCCAGCAGTTTGACTAGCGGGGACATAATCTTC.

CDR3 sequence (DNA): TGTGCCAGCAGCTTAAGTTTGGGAGGTGGAAACTCTGGGGCCAACGTCCTGACTTTC. This encodes CASSLSLGGGNSGANVLTF. This chain connects TRBV7-3 to TRBJ2-6, with D maybe TRBD2 (6 bases). The CDR3 has 19 residues. CDR1 SGHTA and CDR2 FQGTGA come from the germline V gene. V shed 1 base and J shed 0 bases, with 16 bases lying between them.

This clone was seen only once. The gene calls are TRBV2 and TRBJ2-7, with 7 bases aligning to TRBD2. V lost 6 bases to trimming and J lost 0 bases; unmatched junction nucleotides: 11. The CDR3 loop spans 16 amino acids. In germline, CDR1 is SNHLY, CDR2 FYNNEI. This chain's CDR3 is CASSPPGEGSSYEQYF. CDR3 sequence (DNA): TGTGCCAGCAGCCCTCCCGGGGAGGGCAGCTCCTACGAGCAGTACTTC. Combining the CDR3 with reference TRBV2 and TRBJ2-7 gives the whole variable domain EPEVTQTPSHQVTQMGQEVILRCVPISNHLYFYWYRQILGQKVEFLVSFYNNEISEKSEIFDDQFSVERPDGSNFTLKIRSTKLEDSAMYFCASSPPGEGSSYEQYFGPGTRLTVT.

The chain employs TRBV5-1 and TRBJ2-1; TRBD2 aligns across 10 bases. This CDR3 is built from 16 residues. Trimming removed 0 bases from V and 7 bases from J; junction bases left unmatched: 7. Germline-derived CDR1 and CDR2 are SGHRS and YFSETQ. The CDR3 DNA sequence: TGCGCCAGCAGCTTGGTGCTAGCGGGAGCTGGAAATGAGCAGTTCTTC. Amino acids: CASSLVLAGAGNEQFF.

Only one count was recorded for this clone. The CDR3 loop is CASSYTGTSNEQFF. For the CDR3, the DNA is TGTGCCAGCAGCTATACCGGGACTAGCAATGAGCAGTTCTTC. The chain has TRBV9 and TRBJ2-1; TRBD2 matches 8 bases. Germline values: CDR1 SGDLS, CDR2 YYNGEE. Losses at the gene ends were 4 bases for V and 6 bases for J; bases not matched to a gene: 6. This CDR3 contains 14 residues.

This sequence joins TRBV7-6 and TRBJ2-2, with TRBD2 matching 8 bases. The V gene's germline CDR1 is SGHVS and CDR2 FNYEAQ. Trimming at V came to 5 bases and at J to 5 bases, leaving 10 bases not matched to a gene. This CDR3 region has 16 residues. CDR3 DNA sequence: TGTGCCAGCAGCCCGTTGTCCCCGGGAGGGACCGGGGAGCTGTTTTTT. The encoded protein is CASSPLSPGGTGELFF.